The rows below give T cell receptor beta chains drawn from one sample of a study of metastatic and nonmetastatic thyroid tumors. TCRdb reprocessed the PCR reads using MiXCR. This sample has 4,000 to 5,000 clones, with about 28% found just once. Source material: adjacent normal tissue. These receptors were obtained from a female donor with papillary thyroid cancer or a benign thyroid nodule (not recorded which). Some clones in this sample may be carry-over from other donors' samples. The CDR3 runs from the conserved cysteine through the conserved F or W. The order of the fields is J gene, clone size, D gene, CDR3 length, V gene, CDR3 protein, CDR3 DNA. A D gene is named only where the DNA matches it firmly. Size values are once, few and many counts, or a class for expanded clones, and some rows have none.

j_gene: TRBJ1-5; abundance: -; d_gene: TRBD1; len: 14; v_gene: TRBV27; CDR3aa: CASTPGQQDHPHHF; CDR3nt: TGTGCCAGCACCCCGGGACAGCAGGATCATCCCCACCATTTT
j_gene: TRBJ2-7; abundance: -; d_gene: TRBD1; len: 16; v_gene: TRBV5-1; CDR3aa: CASSPARRGQGYEQYF; CDR3nt: TGCGCCAGCAGCCCCGCGAGGAGGGGACAGGGATACGAGCAGTACTTC
j_gene: TRBJ2-7; abundance: many; d_gene: -; len: 15; v_gene: TRBV19; CDR3aa: CASSILPSQPYEQYF; CDR3nt: TGTGCCAGTAGTATATTGCCTTCGCAACCGTACGAGCAGTACTTC
j_gene: TRBJ1-5; abundance: -; d_gene: -; len: 16; v_gene: TRBV6-1; CDR3aa: CASSGTSVFSNQPQHF; CDR3nt: TGTGCCAGCAGCGGTACGTCTGTTTTCAGCAATCAGCCCCAGCATTTT
j_gene: TRBJ2-2; abundance: medium-sized; d_gene: TRBD2; len: 17; v_gene: TRBV7-3; CDR3aa: CASSPQGSGRGTGELFF; CDR3nt: TGTGCCAGCAGCCCCCAGGGTAGCGGGAGGGGAACCGGGGAGCTGTTTTTT
j_gene: TRBJ2-5; abundance: once; d_gene: -; len: 13; v_gene: TRBV7-3; CDR3aa: CASSLNRGETQYF; CDR3nt: TGTGCCAGCAGCTTAAACCGAGGAGAGACCCAGTACTTC
j_gene: TRBJ2-7; abundance: -; d_gene: TRBD1; len: 15; v_gene: TRBV2; CDR3aa: CASSGLGQDFDVQYF; CDR3nt: TGTGCCAGCAGTGGGCTGGGACAGGACTTTGACGTGCAGTACTTC
j_gene: TRBJ2-7; abundance: -; d_gene: -; len: 15; v_gene: TRBV24-1; CDR3aa: CATSESSRSSYEQYF; CDR3nt: TGTGCCACCAGTGAGAGCAGTCGGAGCTCCTACGAGCAGTACTTC
j_gene: TRBJ2-7; abundance: -; d_gene: TRBD1; len: 14; v_gene: TRBV20-1; CDR3aa: CSANRQGPAPEQYF; CDR3nt: TGCAGTGCAAACCGACAGGGCCCCGCACCCGAGCAGTACTTC
j_gene: TRBJ2-1; abundance: medium-sized; d_gene: TRBD2; len: 14; v_gene: TRBV12-3/TRBV12-4; CDR3aa: CASRGLAGVNEQFF; CDR3nt: TGTGCCAGCCGGGGACTAGCGGGAGTTAATGAGCAGTTCTTC
j_gene: TRBJ1-3; abundance: -; d_gene: -; len: 12; v_gene: TRBV27; CDR3aa: CASGYSGNTIYF; CDR3nt: TGTGCCAGCGGGTACTCTGGAAACACCATATATTTT
j_gene: TRBJ1-1; abundance: -; d_gene: -; len: 19; v_gene: TRBV27; CDR3aa: CASSLSYSPGPRYATEAFF; CDR3nt: TGTGCCAGCAGTTTATCATACTCACCGGGTCCCCGGTACGCCACTGAAGCTTTCTTT
j_gene: TRBJ1-2; abundance: medium-sized; d_gene: -; len: 13; v_gene: TRBV5-1; CDR3aa: CASSLNRLYGYTF; CDR3nt: TGCGCCAGCAGCTTGAACAGACTCTATGGCTACACCTTC